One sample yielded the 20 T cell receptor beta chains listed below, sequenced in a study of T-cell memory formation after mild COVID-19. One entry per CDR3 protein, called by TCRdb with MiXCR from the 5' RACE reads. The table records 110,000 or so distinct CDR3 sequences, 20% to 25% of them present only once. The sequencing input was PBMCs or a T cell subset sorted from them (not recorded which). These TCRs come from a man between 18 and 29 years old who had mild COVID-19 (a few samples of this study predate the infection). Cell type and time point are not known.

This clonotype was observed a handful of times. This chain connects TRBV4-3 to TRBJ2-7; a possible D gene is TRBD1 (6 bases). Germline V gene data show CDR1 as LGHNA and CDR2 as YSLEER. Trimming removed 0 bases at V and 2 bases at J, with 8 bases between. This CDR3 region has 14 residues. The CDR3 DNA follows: TGCGCCAGCAGCCAAGAAAGGGACACCTACGAGCAGTACGTC. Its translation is CASSQERDTYEQYV.

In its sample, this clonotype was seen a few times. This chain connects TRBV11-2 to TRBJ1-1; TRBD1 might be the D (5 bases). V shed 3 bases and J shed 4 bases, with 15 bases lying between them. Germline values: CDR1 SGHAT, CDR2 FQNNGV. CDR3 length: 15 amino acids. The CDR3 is CASSLPGGGTTEAFF. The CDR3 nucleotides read TGTGCCAGCAGCTTGCCGGGCGGAGGGACCACTGAAGCTTTCTTT.

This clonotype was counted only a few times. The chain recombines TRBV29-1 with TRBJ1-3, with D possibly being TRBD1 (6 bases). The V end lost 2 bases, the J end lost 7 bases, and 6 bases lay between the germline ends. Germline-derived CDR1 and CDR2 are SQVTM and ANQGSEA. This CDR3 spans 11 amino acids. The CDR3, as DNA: TGCAGCGTTGAAAGGGGGAACACCATATATTTT. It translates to CSVERGNTIYF.

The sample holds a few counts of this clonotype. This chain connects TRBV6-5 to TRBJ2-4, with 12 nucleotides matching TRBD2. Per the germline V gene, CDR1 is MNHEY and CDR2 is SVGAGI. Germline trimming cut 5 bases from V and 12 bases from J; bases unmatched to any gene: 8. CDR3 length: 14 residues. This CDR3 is CASSPGGLAGSQYF. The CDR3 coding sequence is TGTGCCAGCAGTCCCGGCGGACTAGCGGGGAGTCAGTACTTC.

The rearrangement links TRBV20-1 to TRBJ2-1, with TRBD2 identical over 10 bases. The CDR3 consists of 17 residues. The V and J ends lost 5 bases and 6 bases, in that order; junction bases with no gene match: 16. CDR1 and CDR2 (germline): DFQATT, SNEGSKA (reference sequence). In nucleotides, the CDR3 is TGCAGTGCTGGGCCCGATCGAGCGGGGGGGCTTCTCAATGAGCAGTTCTTC. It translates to CSAGPDRAGGLLNEQFF.

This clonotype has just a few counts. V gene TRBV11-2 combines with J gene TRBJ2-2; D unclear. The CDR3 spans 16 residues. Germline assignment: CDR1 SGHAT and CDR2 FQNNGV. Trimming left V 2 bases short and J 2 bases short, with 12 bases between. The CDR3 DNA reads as TGTGCCAGCAGCTTAAATCTGGGATCTAACACCGGGGAGCTGTTTTTT. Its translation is CASSLNLGSNTGELFF.

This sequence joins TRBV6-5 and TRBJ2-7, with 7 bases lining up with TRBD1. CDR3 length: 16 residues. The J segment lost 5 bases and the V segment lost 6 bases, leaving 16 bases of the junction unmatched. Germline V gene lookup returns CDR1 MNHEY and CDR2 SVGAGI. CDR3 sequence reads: CASSPPNGDSQNEQYV. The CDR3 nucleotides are TGTGCCAGCAGCCCGCCTAATGGGGACAGTCAGAACGAGCAGTACGTC.

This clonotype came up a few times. The CDR3 nucleotides are TGTGCCATCAGTCCCAGGGAAACTGGGGCCAACGTCCTGACTTTC. The encoded protein is CAISPRETGANVLTF. The V call is TRBV10-3, the J call TRBJ2-6; D perhaps matches TRBD1 (5 bases). V lost 5 bases to trimming and J lost 2 bases, with 10 bases between them. Germline V gene data show CDR1 as ENHRY and CDR2 as SYGVKD. This CDR3 spans 15 amino acids.

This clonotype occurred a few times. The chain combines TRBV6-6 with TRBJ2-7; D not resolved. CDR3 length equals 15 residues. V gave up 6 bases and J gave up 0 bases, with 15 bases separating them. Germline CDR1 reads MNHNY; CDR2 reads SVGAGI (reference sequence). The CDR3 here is CASRRIRDRSYEQYF. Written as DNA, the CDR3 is TGTGCCAGCAGACGGATACGCGACCGCTCCTACGAGCAGTACTTC.

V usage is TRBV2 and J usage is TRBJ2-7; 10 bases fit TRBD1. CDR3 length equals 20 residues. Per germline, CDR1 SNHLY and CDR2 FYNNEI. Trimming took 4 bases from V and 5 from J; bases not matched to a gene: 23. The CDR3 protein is CASSGVSTGTGERIGNEQYF. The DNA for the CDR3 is TGTGCCAGCAGTGGAGTCTCGACCGGGACAGGGGAAAGAATTGGCAACGAGCAGTACTTC.

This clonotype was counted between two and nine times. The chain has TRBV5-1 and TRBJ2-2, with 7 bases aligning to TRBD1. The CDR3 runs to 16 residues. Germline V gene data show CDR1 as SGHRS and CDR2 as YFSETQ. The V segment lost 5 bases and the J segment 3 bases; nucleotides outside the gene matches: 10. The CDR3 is CASRLYRGADTGELFF. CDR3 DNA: TGCGCCAGCAGACTTTACAGGGGAGCGGACACCGGGGAGCTGTTTTTT.

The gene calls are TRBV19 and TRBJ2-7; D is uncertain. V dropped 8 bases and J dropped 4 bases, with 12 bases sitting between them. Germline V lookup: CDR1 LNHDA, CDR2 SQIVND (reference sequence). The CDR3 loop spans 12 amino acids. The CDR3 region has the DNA TGTGCCAGTGAAGGGTCATCGTACGAGCAGTACTTC. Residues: CASEGSSYEQYF.

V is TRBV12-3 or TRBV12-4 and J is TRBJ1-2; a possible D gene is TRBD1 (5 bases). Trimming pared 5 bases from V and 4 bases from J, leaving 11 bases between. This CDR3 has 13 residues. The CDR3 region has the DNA TGTGCCAGCAGTGTGGACAACCTCTATGGCTACACCTTC. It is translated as CASSVDNLYGYTF.

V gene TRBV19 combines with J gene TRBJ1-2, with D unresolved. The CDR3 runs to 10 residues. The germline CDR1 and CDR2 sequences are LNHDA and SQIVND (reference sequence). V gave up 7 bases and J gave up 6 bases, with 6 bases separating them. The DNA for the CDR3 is TGTGCCAGTAAACCGGATGGCTACACCTTC. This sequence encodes CASKPDGYTF.

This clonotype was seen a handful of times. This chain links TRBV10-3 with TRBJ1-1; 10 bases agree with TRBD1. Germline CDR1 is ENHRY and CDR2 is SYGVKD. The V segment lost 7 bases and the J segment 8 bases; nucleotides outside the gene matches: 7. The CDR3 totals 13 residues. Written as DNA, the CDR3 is TGTGCCATCAAGGGACAGGGGCAATCCGAAGCTTTCTTT. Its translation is CAIKGQGQSEAFF.

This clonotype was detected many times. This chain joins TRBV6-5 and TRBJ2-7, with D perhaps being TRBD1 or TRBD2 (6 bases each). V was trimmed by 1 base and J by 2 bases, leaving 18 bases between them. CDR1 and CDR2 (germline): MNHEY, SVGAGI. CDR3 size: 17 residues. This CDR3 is CASSYLGPTGAPYEQYF. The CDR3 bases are TGTGCCAGCAGTTACTTGGGGCCGACGGGGGCACCCTACGAGCAGTACTTC.

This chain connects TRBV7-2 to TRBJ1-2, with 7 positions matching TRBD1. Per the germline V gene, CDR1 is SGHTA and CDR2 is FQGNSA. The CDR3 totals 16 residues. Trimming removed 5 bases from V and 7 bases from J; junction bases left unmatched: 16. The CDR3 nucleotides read TGTGCCAGCAGCCCACCCGGACTAGGGGGCGCAGGTGGCTACACCTTC. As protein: CASSPPGLGGAGGYTF.

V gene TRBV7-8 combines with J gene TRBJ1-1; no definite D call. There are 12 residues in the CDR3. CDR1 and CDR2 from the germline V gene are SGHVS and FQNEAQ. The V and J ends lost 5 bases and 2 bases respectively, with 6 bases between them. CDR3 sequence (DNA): TGTGCCAGCAGCCCCTTTAACACTGAAGCTTTCTTT. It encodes CASSPFNTEAFF. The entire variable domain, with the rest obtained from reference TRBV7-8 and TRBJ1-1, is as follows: GAGVSQSPRYKVAKRGQDVALRCDPISGHVSLFWYQQALGQGPEFLTYFQNEAQLDKSGLPSDRFFAERPEGSVSTLKIQRTQQEDSAVYLCASSPFNTEAFFGQGTRLTVV.

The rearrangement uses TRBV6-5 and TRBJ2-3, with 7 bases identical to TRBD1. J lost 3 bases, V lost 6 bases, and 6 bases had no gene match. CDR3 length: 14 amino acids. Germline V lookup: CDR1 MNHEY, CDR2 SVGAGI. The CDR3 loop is CASRKTGMTDTQYF. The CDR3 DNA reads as TGTGCCAGCAGAAAGACAGGGATGACAGATACGCAGTATTTT.

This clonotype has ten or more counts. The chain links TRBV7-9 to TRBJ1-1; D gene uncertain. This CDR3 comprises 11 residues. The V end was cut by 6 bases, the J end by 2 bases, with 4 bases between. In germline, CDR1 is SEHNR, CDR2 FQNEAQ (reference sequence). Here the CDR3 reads CASSANTEAFF. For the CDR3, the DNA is TGTGCCAGCAGTGCCAACACTGAAGCTTTCTTT.